This section outlines one T cell receptor (beta chain) sequence together with its context. This specimen belongs to a study of shared clonotypes between healthy human individuals. Terminally differentiated effector memory CD45RA+ cells were excluded by CCR7 positive selection of CD45RO-negative cells. Each donor was a Caucasian adult residing in Nashville, Tennessee. Only in-frame clones appear in the TCRdb table, and some are missing; sequencing was by immunoSEQ multiplex PCR. The sample comprises about 2.1 million clones, roughly 93% of which are singletons, and around 1.8% rests with the top ten. The receptor was isolated from a man aged 18 to 29 in good health. Some clones in this sample may be carry-over from other donors' samples. Sequenced sample: naive CD8+ T cells from PBMCs.

The CDR3 DNA reads as TGTGCCAGCAGCGCCGGGACAGGGGGCGTGCAGTTCTTC. Translation gives CASSAGTGGVQFF. V usage is TRBV9 and J usage is TRBJ2-1; 12 positions agree with TRBD1. The CDR3 runs to 13 residues. After removal of 3 bases from V and 12 bases from J, the junction contained 4 bases not matched to a gene. CDR1 is SGDLS, CDR2 YYNGEE, per germline. The variable domain in full, completed from reference TRBV9 and TRBJ2-1, reads DSGVTQTPKHLITATGQRVTLRCSPRSGDLSVYWYQQSLDQGLQFLIQYYNGEERAKGNILERFSAQQFPDLHSELNLSSLELGDSALYFCASSAGTGGVQFFGPGTRLTVL.